These 23 T cell receptor beta chains came from one sample sequenced in a study of blood T cell repertoires in COVID-19. Method: immunoSEQ multiplex PCR; TCRdb's copy keeps in-frame clones and lacks some. There are about 200,000 clones in the sample; 85% occur only once, and over 15% lies in the top ten. Specimen: PBMCs or T cells enriched from blood (not recorded which). All receptors derive from a man aged 35-49 years who had recovered from COVID-19.

A single count supports this clone. J is TRBJ2-7 and V is TRBV5-8; D is ambiguous. The germline V gene has CDR1 SGHTS and CDR2 YDEGEE. The CDR3 sequence is 11 residues long. V was pared by 7 bases and J by 6 bases, with 11 bases between. The CDR3 region is CASAPGAEQYF. The CDR3 DNA follows: TGTGCCAGCGCCCCAGGTGCCGAGCAGTACTTC.

V usage is TRBV25-1 and J usage is TRBJ2-7; TRBD1 aligns across 7 bases. CDR3 size: 14 residues. Germline V CDR1 and CDR2: MGHDK, SYGVNS. Unmatched junction bases numbered 10, after V lost 6 bases and J lost 5 bases. This chain's CDR3 is CASSLGRDSHEQYF. In DNA form, the CDR3 reads TGTGCCAGCAGCCTTGGCCGGGACAGCCACGAGCAGTACTTC.

This clone was counted a single time. The chain couples TRBV5-1 to TRBJ2-1, with a tentative D call TRBD1 (5 bases). The germline V and J ends were trimmed by 5 bases and 0 bases, with 9 bases remaining between them. The CDR3 covers 14 residues. Per germline, CDR1 SGHRS and CDR2 YFSETQ. This CDR3 reads CASRGQGSYNEQFF. The CDR3 DNA reads TGCGCCAGCAGGGGGCAGGGCTCCTACAATGAGCAGTTCTTC.

The rearrangement uses TRBV10-3 and TRBJ1-1; TRBD1 matches at 12 bases. There are 15 residues in the CDR3. From germline, CDR1 is ENHRY and CDR2 SYGVKD. V lost 6 bases, J lost 1 base, and 3 bases stayed unmatched. The CDR3 bases are TGTGCCATCAGGGGGACAGGGGGCGGGAACACTGAAGCTTTCTTT. This encodes CAIRGTGGGNTEAFF.

The chain recombines TRBV10-1 with TRBJ2-1; TRBD2 matches at 9 bases. The CDR3 totals 15 residues. The V gene's germline CDR1 is WNHNN and CDR2 SYGVQD (reference sequence). Trimming removed 7 bases from V and 2 bases from J; junction bases left unmatched: 6. The CDR3, as DNA: TGCGCCAGCAAGATCCAGCGGGAGGCCTACAATGAGCAGTTCTTC. Translation gives CASKIQREAYNEQFF.

The CDR3 spells CASSLSGLAGAHEQYF. The CDR3 nucleotides read TGTGCCAGCAGCTTATCAGGGCTAGCGGGTGCCCACGAGCAGTACTTC. This chain uses TRBV7-3 with TRBJ2-7, with 8 bases lining up with TRBD2. J was trimmed by 5 bases and V by 2 bases; bases with no gene match: 11. The CDR3 spans 16 residues. Per germline, CDR1 SGHTA and CDR2 FQGTGA.

This chain links TRBV18 with TRBJ2-3; 11 bases line up with TRBD1. Germline V gene lookup returns CDR1 KGHSH and CDR2 LQKENI. Losses at the gene ends were 3 bases for V and 6 bases for J; bases not matched to a gene: 8. This CDR3 spans 16 amino acids. The CDR3 nucleotides are TGTGCCAGCTCACCTACGGACAGGGGGCGCGGGGATACGCAGTATTTT. It translates to CASSPTDRGRGDTQYF.

This clone was detected only once. The chain has TRBV10-3 and TRBJ2-2; 12 nucleotides line up with TRBD1. The trim removed 6 bases at V and 2 bases at J, leaving 1 base unmatched. This CDR3 comprises 15 residues. Germline V CDR1 and CDR2: ENHRY, SYGVKD. The CDR3 protein is CAIRGTGGNTGELFF. CDR3 in DNA: TGTGCCATCAGAGGGACAGGGGGCAACACCGGGGAGCTGTTTTTT.

The chain carries TRBV5-1 and TRBJ2-5; a possible D gene is TRBD1 (7 bases). The V end lost 5 bases, the J end lost 5 bases, and 16 bases lay between the germline ends. The CDR3 is 14 amino acids. CDR1 is SGHRS and CDR2 is YFSETQ in the germline V gene. The CDR3 DNA is TGCGCCAGCAGTCGTGTCCAGGGGGGTGAGACCCAGTACTTC. Translation gives CASSRVQGGETQYF.

This clone was counted a single time. V and J are TRBV29-1 and TRBJ2-2; 8 bases align to TRBD1. This CDR3 is built from 14 residues. Unmatched junction bases numbered 5, after V lost 7 bases and J lost 1 base. From germline, CDR1 is SQVTM and CDR2 ANQGSEA. The CDR3 DNA reads as TGCAGCGCTGACAGGGGCCTGAACACCGGGGAGCTGTTTTTT. Its translation is CSADRGLNTGELFF.

The CDR3 DNA is TGTGCCAGCAGCTTAAGTGGGAGGGCCCTCAATGAGCAGTTCTTC. This gives the protein CASSLSGRALNEQFF. The V call is TRBV11-2, the J call TRBJ2-1; 7 bases map to TRBD2. Germline CDR1 SGHAT, CDR2 FQNNGV. The V gene end was trimmed by 2 bases and the J gene end by 6 bases; junction bases not matched to a gene: 7. The CDR3 has 15 residues.

The chain recombines TRBV6-2 or TRBV6-3 with TRBJ2-7, with D unresolved. This CDR3 has 15 amino acids. From germline, CDR1 is MNHEY and CDR2 SVGEGT. Trimming took 0 bases from V and 3 from J, leaving 12 bases between them. As DNA, the CDR3 is TGTGCCAGCAGTTACTCCCAGAAGGCAGGCTACGAGCAGTACTTC. Translation: CASSYSQKAGYEQYF.

There are many counts of this clone. V and J are TRBV5-1 and TRBJ1-3; 12 bases agree with TRBD1. The CDR3 loop spans 16 amino acids. Germline V CDR1 and CDR2: SGHRS, YFSETQ. V gave up 3 bases and J gave up 3 bases; unmatched junction bases: 4. CDR3 nucleotide sequence: TGCGCCAGCAGCTCTGGGACAGGGGGCTATGGAAACACCATATATTTT. This codes for CASSSGTGGYGNTIYF.

The chain links TRBV7-2 to TRBJ2-3; D possibly corresponds to TRBD1 (6 bases). V was trimmed by 1 base and J by 4 bases, leaving 12 bases between them. CDR1 and CDR2 (germline): SGHTA, FQGNSA. The CDR3 loop spans 15 amino acids. The CDR3 loop reads CASSLVANRADTQYF. The CDR3 nucleotides read TGTGCCAGCAGCTTAGTTGCTAACAGGGCAGATACGCAGTATTTT.

Only one count was recorded for this clone. V and J are TRBV20-1 and TRBJ1-1; D is ambiguous. V was cut by 3 bases and J by 0 bases, with 11 bases left in between. Germline assignment: CDR1 DFQATT and CDR2 SNEGSKA (reference sequence). The CDR3 runs to 14 residues. CDR3 in DNA: TGCAGTGCTAGTTGGGCAGACATGAACACTGAAGCTTTCTTT. The encoded protein is CSASWADMNTEAFF.

The chain is built from TRBV6-5 and TRBJ2-7, with TRBD1 matching over 9 bases. The germline V gene has CDR1 MNHEY and CDR2 SVGAGI. Unmatched junction bases numbered 6, after V lost 4 bases and J lost 2 bases. This CDR3 has 15 amino acids. The CDR3 is CASSWGQGTAYEQYF. The CDR3 bases are TGTGCCAGCAGTTGGGGACAGGGTACGGCCTACGAGCAGTACTTC.

This chain links TRBV3-1 (or the pseudogene TRBV3-2) with TRBJ2-6, with a tentative D call TRBD1 (5 bases). Germline CDR1 reads LGHDT; CDR2 reads YNNKEL (reference sequence). Trimming left V 5 bases short and J 1 base short, with 6 bases between. CDR3 length: 14 amino acids. CDR3 amino acids: CASSRGSGANVLTF. CDR3 DNA sequence: TGTGCCAGCAGCAGGGGATCTGGGGCCAACGTCCTGACTTTC.

V is TRBV5-6 and J is TRBJ2-7; weak D call: TRBD1 (6 bases). The CDR3 totals 15 residues. Germline V lookup: CDR1 SGHDT, CDR2 YYEEEE. Trimming shortened V by 0 bases and J by 4 bases, and 14 bases separated the two germline ends. The CDR3 spells CASSLETGQVYEQYF. In DNA, the CDR3 is TGTGCCAGCAGCTTGGAAACAGGGCAGGTGTACGAGCAGTACTTC.

J is TRBJ1-1 and V is TRBV21-1; TRBD1 reflects the table's D call only, with no check against the DNA. TRBV21-1 is a documented pseudogene. The CDR3 has 18 residues. The CDR3 bases are TGTGCCAGCAGCAATACCCGGGACAGGGTCGAATTCTTGACTGAAGCTTTCTTT. As protein: CASSNTRDRVEFLTEAFF.

The chain couples TRBV18 to TRBJ2-3; 15 bases align to TRBD2. Trimming cost V 3 bases and J 5 bases; bases outside gene matches: 3. The CDR3 spans 16 residues. CDR1 is KGHSH and CDR2 is LQKENI in the germline V gene. CDR3 bases: TGTGCCAGCTCACCTCCGGGACTAGCGGGAGGAGATACGCAGTATTTT. Translation gives CASSPPGLAGGDTQYF.

The rearrangement links TRBV9 to TRBJ1-1; no clear D. V was pared by 2 bases and J by 5 bases, with 10 bases between. This CDR3 spans 13 amino acids. From germline, CDR1 is SGDLS and CDR2 YYNGEE. CDR3 DNA: TGTGCCAGCAGCGTTATGACGGGTACTGAAGCTTTCTTT. Translated, it gives CASSVMTGTEAFF.

V usage is TRBV7-6 and J usage is TRBJ2-7; D possibly corresponds to TRBD1 (6 bases). The length of the CDR3 is 14 residues. V lost 1 base and J lost 7, with 14 bases in between. CDR1 and CDR2 (germline): SGHVS, FNYEAQ. This CDR3 reads CASSLGTAPVEQYF. The CDR3 DNA reads TGTGCCAGCAGCTTAGGGACAGCCCCCGTGGAGCAGTACTTC.

V gene TRBV6-5 combines with J gene TRBJ1-1; 7 bases line up with TRBD1. The CDR3 runs to 14 residues. In germline, CDR1 is MNHEY, CDR2 SVGAGI. The trim removed 3 bases at V and 4 bases at J, leaving 5 bases unmatched. The CDR3 region has the DNA TGTGCCAGCAGTTATGGGTCAGGGGGCACTGAAGCTTTCTTT. Translating gives CASSYGSGGTEAFF.